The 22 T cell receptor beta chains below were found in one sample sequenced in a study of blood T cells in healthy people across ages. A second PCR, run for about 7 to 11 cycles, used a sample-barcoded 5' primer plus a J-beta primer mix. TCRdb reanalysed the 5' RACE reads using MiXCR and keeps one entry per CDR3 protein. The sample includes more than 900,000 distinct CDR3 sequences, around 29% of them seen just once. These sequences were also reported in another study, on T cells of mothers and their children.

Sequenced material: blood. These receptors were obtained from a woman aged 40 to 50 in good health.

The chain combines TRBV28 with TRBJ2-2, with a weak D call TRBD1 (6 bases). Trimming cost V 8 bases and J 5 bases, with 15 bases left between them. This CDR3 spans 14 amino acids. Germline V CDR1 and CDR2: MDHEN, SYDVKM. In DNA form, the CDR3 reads TGTGCCAGCTATCCGGGACAACAGACCGGGGAGCTGTTTTTT. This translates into CASYPGQQTGELFF.

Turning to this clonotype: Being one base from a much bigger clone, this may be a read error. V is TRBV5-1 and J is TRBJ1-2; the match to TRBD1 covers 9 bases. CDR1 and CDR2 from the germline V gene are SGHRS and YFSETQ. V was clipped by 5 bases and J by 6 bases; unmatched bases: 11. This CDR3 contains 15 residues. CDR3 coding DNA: TGCGCCAGCAGACCTCAGACAGGGGGGTTGCATGGCTACACCTTC. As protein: CASRPQTGGLHGYTF.

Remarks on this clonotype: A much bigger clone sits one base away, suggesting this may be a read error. This CDR3 is CASREIGGNYGYTF. DNA of the CDR3: TGTGCCAGCAGGGAAATCGGGGGGAACTATGGCTACACCTTC. The rearrangement uses TRBV28 and TRBJ1-2; perhaps TRBD1 as D (5 bases). Per the germline V gene, CDR1 is MDHEN and CDR2 is SYDVKM. The CDR3 extends over 14 amino acids. Trimming took 6 bases from V and 2 from J, leaving 13 bases between them.

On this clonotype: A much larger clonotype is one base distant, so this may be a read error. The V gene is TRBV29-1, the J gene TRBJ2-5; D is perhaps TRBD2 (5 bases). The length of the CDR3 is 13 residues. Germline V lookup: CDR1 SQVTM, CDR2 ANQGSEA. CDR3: CSVVILAPETQDF. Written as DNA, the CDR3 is TGCAGCGTTGTCATCCTAGCTCCGGAGACCCAGGACTTC.

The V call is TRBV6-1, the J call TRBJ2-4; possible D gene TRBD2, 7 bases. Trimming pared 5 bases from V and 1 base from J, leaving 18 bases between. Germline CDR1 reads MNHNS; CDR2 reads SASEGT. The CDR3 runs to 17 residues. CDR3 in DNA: TGTGCCAGCAGTAGGGGGGGGTCAGGGTCGGCCAAAAACATTCAGTACTTC. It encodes CASSRGGSGSAKNIQYF.

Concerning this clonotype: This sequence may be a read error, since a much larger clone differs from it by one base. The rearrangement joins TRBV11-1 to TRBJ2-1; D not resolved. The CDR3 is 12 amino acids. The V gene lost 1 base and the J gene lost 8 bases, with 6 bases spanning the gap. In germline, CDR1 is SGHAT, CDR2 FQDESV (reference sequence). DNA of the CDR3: TGTGCCAGCAGCTTAGACTCCCATGAGCAGTTCTTC. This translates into CASSLDSHEQFF.

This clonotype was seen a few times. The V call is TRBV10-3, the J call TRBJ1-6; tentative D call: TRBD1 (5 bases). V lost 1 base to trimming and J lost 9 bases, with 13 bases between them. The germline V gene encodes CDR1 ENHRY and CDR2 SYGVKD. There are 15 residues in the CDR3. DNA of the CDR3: TGTGCCATCAGTGAGTGGGGGGAAACTCTTTCACCCCTCCACTTT. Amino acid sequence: CAISEWGETLSPLHF.

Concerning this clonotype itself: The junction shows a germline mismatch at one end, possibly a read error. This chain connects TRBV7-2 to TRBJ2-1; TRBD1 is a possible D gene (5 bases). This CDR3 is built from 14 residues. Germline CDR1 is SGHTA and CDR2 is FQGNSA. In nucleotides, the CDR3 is TGTGCCAACAGCTTGGACAAGTCGTACAATGAGCAGTTCTTC. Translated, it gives CANSLDKSYNEQFF.

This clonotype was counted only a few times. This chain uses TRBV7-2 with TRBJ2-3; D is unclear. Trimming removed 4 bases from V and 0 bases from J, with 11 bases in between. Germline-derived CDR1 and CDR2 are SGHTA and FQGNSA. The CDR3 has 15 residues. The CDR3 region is CASSSTHESTDTQYF. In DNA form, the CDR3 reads TGTGCCAGCAGCTCTACCCACGAGAGCACAGATACGCAGTATTTT. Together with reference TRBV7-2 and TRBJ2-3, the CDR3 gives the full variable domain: GAGVSQSPSNKVTEKGKDVELRCDPISGHTALYWYRQSLGQGLEFLIYFQGNSAPDKSGLPSDRFSAERTGGSVSTLTIQRTQQEDSAVYLCASSSTHESTDTQYFGPGTRLTVL.

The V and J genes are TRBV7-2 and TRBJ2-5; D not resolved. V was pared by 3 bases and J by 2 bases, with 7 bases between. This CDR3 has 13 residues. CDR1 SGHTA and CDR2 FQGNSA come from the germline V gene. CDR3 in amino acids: CASSFNRQETQYF. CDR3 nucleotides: TGTGCCAGCAGCTTTAACAGACAAGAGACCCAGTACTTC.

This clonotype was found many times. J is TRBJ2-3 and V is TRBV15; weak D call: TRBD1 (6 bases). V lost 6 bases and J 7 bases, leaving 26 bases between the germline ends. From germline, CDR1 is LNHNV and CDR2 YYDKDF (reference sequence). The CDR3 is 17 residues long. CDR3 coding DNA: TGTGCCACCAGGACAAACCGGGACACTAAGGTCCCACATACGCAGTATTTT. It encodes CATRTNRDTKVPHTQYF.

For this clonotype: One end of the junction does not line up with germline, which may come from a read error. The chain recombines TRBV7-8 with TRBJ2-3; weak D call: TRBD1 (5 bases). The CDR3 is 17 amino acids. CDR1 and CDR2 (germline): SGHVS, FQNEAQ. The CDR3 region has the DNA TGTGCCAGCACCTTAGGGGTAGTCCAAGCATCGGCAGATACGCAGTATTTT. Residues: CASTLGVVQASADTQYF.

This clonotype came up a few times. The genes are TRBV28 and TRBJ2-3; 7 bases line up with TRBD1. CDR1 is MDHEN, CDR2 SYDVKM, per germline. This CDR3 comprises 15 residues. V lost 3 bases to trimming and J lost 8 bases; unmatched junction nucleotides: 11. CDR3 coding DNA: TGTGCCAGCAGTTTTACCGGGACAGAGCTGGGTACGCAGTATTTT. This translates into CASSFTGTELGTQYF.

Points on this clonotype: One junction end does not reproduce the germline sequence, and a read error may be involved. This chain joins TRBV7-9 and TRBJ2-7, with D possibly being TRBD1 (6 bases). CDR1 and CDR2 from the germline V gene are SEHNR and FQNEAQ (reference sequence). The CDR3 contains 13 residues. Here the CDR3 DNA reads TGTTCCAGCAGCCGAGGGGGTTCCTACGAGCAGTACTTC. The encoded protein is CSSSRGGSYEQYF.

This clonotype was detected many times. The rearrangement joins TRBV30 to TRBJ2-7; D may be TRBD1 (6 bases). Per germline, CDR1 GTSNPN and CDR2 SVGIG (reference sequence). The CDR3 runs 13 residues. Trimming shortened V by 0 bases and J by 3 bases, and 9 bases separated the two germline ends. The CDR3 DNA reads TGTGCCTGGAGTGTAGGCAGGGGCTACGAGCAGTACTTC. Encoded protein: CAWSVGRGYEQYF.

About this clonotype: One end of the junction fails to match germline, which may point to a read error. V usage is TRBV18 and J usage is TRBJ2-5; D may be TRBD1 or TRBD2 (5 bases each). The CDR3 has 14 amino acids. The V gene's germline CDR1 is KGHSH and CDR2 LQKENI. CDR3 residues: CASSPRGSQGTQYF. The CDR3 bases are TGTGCCAGCTCACCACGGGGGTCGCAAGGGACCCAGTACTTC.

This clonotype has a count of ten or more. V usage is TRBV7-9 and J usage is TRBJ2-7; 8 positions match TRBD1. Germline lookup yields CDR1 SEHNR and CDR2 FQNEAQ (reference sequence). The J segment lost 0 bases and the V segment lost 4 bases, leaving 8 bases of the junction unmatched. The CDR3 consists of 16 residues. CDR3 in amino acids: CASSSSPTGASYEQYF. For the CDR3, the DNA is TGTGCCAGCAGCTCCTCGCCGACAGGGGCCTCCTACGAGCAGTACTTC.

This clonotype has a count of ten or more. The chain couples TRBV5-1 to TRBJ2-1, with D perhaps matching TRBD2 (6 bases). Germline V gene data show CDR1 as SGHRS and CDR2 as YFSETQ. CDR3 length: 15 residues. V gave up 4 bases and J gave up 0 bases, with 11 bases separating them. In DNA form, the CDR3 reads TGCGCCAGCAGCCCTCGGCGGGGCTCCTACAATGAGCAGTTCTTC. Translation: CASSPRRGSYNEQFF.

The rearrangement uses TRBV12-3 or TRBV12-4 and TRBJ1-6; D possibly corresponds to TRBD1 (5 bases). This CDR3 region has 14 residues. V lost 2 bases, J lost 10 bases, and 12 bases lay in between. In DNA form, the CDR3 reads TGTGCCAGCAGTTTATCACAAAGGGGATCACCCCTCCACTTT. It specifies CASSLSQRGSPLHF.

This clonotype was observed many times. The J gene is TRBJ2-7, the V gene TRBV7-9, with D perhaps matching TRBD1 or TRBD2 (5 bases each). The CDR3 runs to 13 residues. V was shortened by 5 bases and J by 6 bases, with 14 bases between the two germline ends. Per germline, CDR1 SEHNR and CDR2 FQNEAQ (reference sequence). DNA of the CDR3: TGTGCCAGCAGCGACGTCCCGGGGCGCGAGCAGTACTTC. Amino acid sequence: CASSDVPGREQYF.

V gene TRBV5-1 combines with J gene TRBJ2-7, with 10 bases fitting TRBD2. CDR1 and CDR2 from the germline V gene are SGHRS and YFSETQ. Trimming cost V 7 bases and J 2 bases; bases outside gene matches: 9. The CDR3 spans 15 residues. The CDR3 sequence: CASSTASGSTYEQYF. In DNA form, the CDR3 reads TGCGCCAGCTCGACTGCTAGCGGGAGCACCTACGAGCAGTACTTC.

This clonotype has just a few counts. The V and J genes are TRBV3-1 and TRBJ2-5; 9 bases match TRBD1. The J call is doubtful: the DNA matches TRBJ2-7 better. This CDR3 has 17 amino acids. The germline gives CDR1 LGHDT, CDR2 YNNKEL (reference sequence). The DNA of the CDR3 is TGTGCCAGCAGCCAAGACTGGCAGGGACAGGGATCCGACGAGCAGTACTTC. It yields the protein CASSQDWQGQGSDEQYF.